This TCR beta chain originates from a study of response to subunit inactivated influenza vaccine. TCRdb passed the RT-PCR reads through MiXCR, listing each CDR3 protein once. The sample gives more than 550,000 distinct CDR3 sequences, 11% of which show up once; 8% to 13% is in the top ten. The V end lost 3 bases, the J end lost 6 bases, and 8 bases lay between the germline ends. This CDR3 is 13 amino acids long. This clonotype has a handful of counts. These data were also filed under a second study, of T cells expressing NK-cell markers. Per that paper: Making the TCR beta cDNA relied on 5'RACE template switching with UMIs. Restriction of sorting to alpha-beta TCR T cells was accomplished in several experiments using an anti-gamma-delta TCR antibody. The contribution of dominant NKG2C+ clonotypes to CD8+ T cells in five to seven donors was about 1.0-7.0%. The CD3+CD56-NKG2C+ fraction was also led by these clonotypes in several donors.

The V call is TRBV12-3 or TRBV12-4, the J call TRBJ2-2, with D uncertain. Here the sequenced sample was PBMCs from blood, taken on the day of vaccination. This receptor was taken from a man aged 45-60 years who received an inactivated influenza vaccine. In nucleotides, the CDR3 is TGTGCCAGCAGTTTGAGAAGGTCCGGGGAGCTGTTTTTT. Translating it yields CASSLRRSGELFF.